The 26 T cell receptor beta chains below were found in one sample sequenced in a study of neoadjuvant anti-PD-1 for oral cavity cancer. The assay was immunoSEQ multiplex PCR, and TCRdb's table has in-frame clones only and misses some. The table records some 71,000 clones, 80% to 90% of them present only once. The source was PBMCs, collected before nivolumab (anti-PD-1) treatment. Receptors were obtained from a person aged 35-79 years with oral cavity squamous cell carcinoma.

In its sample, this clone was seen once. The junction differs from germline at one of its ends, possibly a read error. This chain connects TRBV7-7 to TRBJ2-1; D gene unclear. This CDR3 is built from 13 residues. Per the germline V gene, CDR1 is SSHAT and CDR2 is FNYEAQ (reference sequence). CDR3 nucleotide sequence: TGTGCTAGCAGCTTTAGTTCCGACAATGAGCAGTTCTTC. Translating gives CASSFSSDNEQFF.

This chain links TRBV2 with TRBJ2-1, with 8 bases fitting TRBD2. Germline-derived CDR1 and CDR2 are SNHLY and FYNNEI. There are 16 residues in the CDR3. Trimming removed 3 bases from V and 5 bases from J; junction bases left unmatched: 9. The DNA of the CDR3 is TGTGCCAGCAGTGACGGCGGGGGGCGAACGAACAATGAGCAGTTCTTC. Its translation is CASSDGGGRTNNEQFF.

This clone has a handful of counts. The rearrangement links TRBV7-8 to TRBJ1-1; unclear D gene. The CDR3 spans 14 residues. Germline assignment: CDR1 SGHVS and CDR2 FQNEAQ. V shed 3 bases and J shed 1 base, with 9 bases lying between them. The CDR3 sequence is CASSLGRRNTEAFF. The CDR3 DNA follows: TGTGCCAGCAGCTTGGGGAGGAGGAACACTGAAGCTTTCTTT.

The chain employs TRBV30 and TRBJ1-1, with D perhaps matching TRBD1 (6 bases). In germline, CDR1 is GTSNPN, CDR2 SVGIG (reference sequence). Trimming stripped 1 base from V and 2 bases from J, with 14 bases between. The CDR3 length is 15 residues. The chain's CDR3 is CAWSDFGGPNTEAFF. The CDR3 DNA is TGTGCCTGGAGTGATTTCGGGGGCCCTAACACTGAAGCTTTCTTT.

This chain connects TRBV30 to TRBJ1-4; tentatively, D is TRBD1 (6 bases). Germline V gene lookup returns CDR1 GTSNPN and CDR2 SVGIG (reference sequence). The CDR3 contains 13 residues. Between the trimmed V and J ends, which lost 4 bases and 8 bases, there was a span of 14 bases. CDR3 bases: TGTGCCTGGACCAGGGGAGGCAGGGAAAAACTGTTTTTT. Translated, it gives CAWTRGGREKLFF.

The sample holds one count of this clone. CDR3 nucleotides: TGTGCCAGCAACGGCCGGGACAGGGGAAAAAACATTCAGTACTTC. As protein: CASNGRDRGKNIQYF. V is TRBV6-4 and J is TRBJ2-4; 10 bases agree with TRBD1. CDR3 length: 15 amino acids. Unmatched junction bases numbered 7, after V lost 7 bases and J lost 4 bases. Germline V gene lookup returns CDR1 MRHNA and CDR2 SNTAGT.

This chain links TRBV30 with TRBJ2-4; possible D gene TRBD2, 6 bases. This CDR3 spans 15 amino acids. V gave up 1 base and J gave up 0 bases, with 10 bases separating them. Germline CDR1 is GTSNPN and CDR2 is SVGIG (reference sequence). The CDR3 DNA follows: TGTGCCTGGAGTGGGGGAGGATTAGCCAAAAACATTCAGTACTTC. It yields the protein CAWSGGGLAKNIQYF.

This chain joins TRBV5-4 and TRBJ1-1, with no clear D. The germline V gene encodes CDR1 SGHNT and CDR2 YYREEE (reference sequence). The CDR3 extends over 11 amino acids. Trimming shortened V by 4 bases and J by 11 bases, and 12 bases separated the two germline ends. The CDR3: CASSAGRIAFF. The CDR3 nucleotides are TGTGCCAGCAGCGCCGGACGGATCGCTTTCTTT.

The V call is TRBV6-5, the J call TRBJ1-4, with 8 bases matching TRBD1. Trimming cost V 6 bases and J 7 bases; bases outside gene matches: 10. Germline V gene data show CDR1 as MNHEY and CDR2 as SVGAGI. The CDR3 is made up of 15 amino acids. The CDR3 nucleotides are TGTGCCAGCAGCCCCGGTGACAGGGGTTTTGAAAAACTGTTTTTT. Translation gives CASSPGDRGFEKLFF.

The rearrangement links TRBV11-1 to TRBJ2-1, with a tentative D call TRBD2 (6 bases). This CDR3 contains 14 residues. Germline CDR1 reads SGHAT; CDR2 reads FQDESV (reference sequence). Trimming shortened V by 7 bases and J by 6 bases, and 16 bases separated the two germline ends. The CDR3 DNA follows: TGTGCCAGCATCGCGGGACTTGAGGGCAATGAGCAGTTCTTC. Its protein product is CASIAGLEGNEQFF. Full variable domain (missing parts from reference TRBV11-1 and TRBJ2-1): EAEVAQSPRYKITEKSQAVAFWCDPISGHATLYWYRQILGQGPELLVQFQDESVVDDSQLPKDRFSAERLKGVDSTLKIQPAELGDSAMYLCASIAGLEGNEQFFGPGTRLTVL.

The chain carries TRBV19 and TRBJ1-1; 8 nucleotides agree with TRBD1. With 4 bases clipped from V and 2 bases from J, the junction kept 6 bases outside the gene matches. This CDR3 is built from 15 residues. The germline gives CDR1 LNHDA, CDR2 SQIVND (reference sequence). This CDR3 is CASSSWTGLNTEAFF. DNA of the CDR3: TGTGCCAGTAGTAGTTGGACAGGGCTAAACACTGAAGCTTTCTTT.

This clone showed up many times. This chain links TRBV27 with TRBJ2-1; D uncertain. V was clipped by 0 bases and J by 4 bases, with 4 bases between them. The CDR3 spans 13 residues. Germline V gene data show CDR1 as MNHEY and CDR2 as SMNVEV (reference sequence). DNA for the CDR3: TGTGCCAGCAGTTTATCGGATTACAATGAGCAGTTCTTC. Amino acid sequence: CASSLSDYNEQFF.

The CDR3 protein is CASSLEHSGQGRGYTF. The CDR3 bases are TGCGCCAGCAGCTTGGAACACTCAGGGCAGGGTCGGGGCTACACCTTC. The rearrangement links TRBV5-1 to TRBJ1-2, with D possibly matching TRBD1 (5 bases). Between the trimmed V and J ends, which lost 0 bases and 8 bases, there was a span of 20 bases. Germline assignment: CDR1 SGHRS and CDR2 YFSETQ. The CDR3 has 16 residues.

This chain uses TRBV7-9 with TRBJ2-1; no firm D call. The V gene's germline CDR1 is SEHNR and CDR2 FQNEAQ (reference sequence). With 4 bases removed from V and 7 bases from J, the gap between germline ends came to 14 bases. The CDR3 extends over 14 amino acids. The CDR3 here is CASSSGWASNEQFF. CDR3 coding DNA: TGTGCCAGCAGCTCTGGCTGGGCCTCGAATGAGCAGTTCTTC.

A single count supports this clone. J is TRBJ1-1 and V is TRBV9; no firm D call. V was trimmed by 0 bases and J by 0 bases, leaving 9 bases between them. The CDR3 extends over 15 amino acids. CDR1 is SGDLS, CDR2 YYNGEE, per germline. The CDR3 coding sequence is TGTGCCAGCAGCGTAGTCCCAGCTTTGAACACTGAAGCTTTCTTT. Residues: CASSVVPALNTEAFF.

The J gene is TRBJ2-4, the V gene TRBV6-1, with D unclear. CDR1 and CDR2 from the germline V gene are MNHNS and SASEGT. V lost 2 bases, J lost 9 bases, and 20 bases lay in between. The CDR3 runs to 16 residues. The CDR3 is CASSETRWSLYSIQYF. The CDR3 nucleotides read TGTGCCAGCAGTGAAACGAGGTGGTCCTTATATAGCATTCAGTACTTC.

The genes are TRBV5-5 and TRBJ1-5; 8 bases agree with TRBD1. CDR1 and CDR2 from the germline V gene are SGHKS and YYEKEE (reference sequence). The CDR3 consists of 15 residues. Trimming cost V 0 bases and J 6 bases; bases outside gene matches: 5. Written as DNA, the CDR3 is TGTGCCAGCAGCTTGGCAGCAGGGGGCGGTCAGCCCCAGCATTTT. It translates to CASSLAAGGGQPQHF.

The chain couples TRBV2 to TRBJ1-5, with TRBD1 matching over 8 bases. The CDR3 extends over 15 amino acids. The germline CDR1 and CDR2 sequences are SNHLY and FYNNEI. J gave up 2 bases and V 6 bases, and 6 bases lay outside the gene matches. CDR3 nucleotides: TGTGCCAGCAGACAAACAGGGGGGGGCAATCAGCCCCAGCATTTT. This codes for CASRQTGGGNQPQHF.

The gene calls are TRBV10-3 and TRBJ1-1; D not resolved. This CDR3 has 12 residues. Germline-derived CDR1 and CDR2 are ENHRY and SYGVKD. Trimming stripped 11 bases from V and 1 base from J, with 11 bases between. The CDR3 loop is CAARSTNTEAFF. In DNA form, the CDR3 reads TGTGCCGCCCGGTCGACGAACACTGAAGCTTTCTTT.

A few counts support this clone. This chain uses TRBV5-1 with TRBJ2-5; 7 bases agree with TRBD2. Losses at the gene ends were 3 bases for V and 5 bases for J; bases not matched to a gene: 10. The CDR3 runs 15 residues. Germline V gene data show CDR1 as SGHRS and CDR2 as YFSETQ. The CDR3 loop is CASSSGSGSWETQYF. For the CDR3, the DNA is TGCGCCAGCAGCTCCGGTAGCGGGTCTTGGGAGACCCAGTACTTC.

This clone was seen a few times. The genes are TRBV6-1 and TRBJ1-5; no clear D. Germline-derived CDR1 and CDR2 are MNHNS and SASEGT. Trimming took off 7 bases at V and 10 bases at J, with 20 bases between the two ends. CDR3 size: 14 residues. The CDR3 loop reads CASIGSEIIDPQHF. The CDR3, as DNA: TGTGCCAGCATAGGCTCTGAGATAATCGACCCCCAGCATTTT.

The chain carries TRBV5-4 and TRBJ1-4; TRBD1 matches at 8 bases. The CDR3 is made up of 16 amino acids. Germline V lookup: CDR1 SGHNT, CDR2 YYREEE (reference sequence). Germline trimming cut 4 bases from V and 5 bases from J; bases unmatched to any gene: 10. In nucleotides, the CDR3 is TGTGCCAGCAGCCGAATTAACAGGGGGGAAAATGAAAAACTGTTTTTT. It yields the protein CASSRINRGENEKLFF.

This rearrangement joins TRBV19 to TRBJ2-7; 12 positions match TRBD2. This CDR3 contains 16 residues. V trimming: 2 bases; J trimming: 5 bases; junction bases outside the gene matches: 7. Looked up from germline, CDR1 is LNHDA and CDR2 is SQIVND (reference sequence). As DNA, the CDR3 is TGTGCCAGTAGTATACTAGCGGGAGGGCCTGAAGACGAGCAGTACTTC. Residues: CASSILAGGPEDEQYF.

This clone was seen only a few times. This chain links TRBV10-3 with TRBJ1-1; D is unresolved. The CDR3 has 13 residues. V lost 4 bases, J lost 5 bases, and 11 bases lay in between. Germline CDR1 reads ENHRY; CDR2 reads SYGVKD. The CDR3 region has the DNA TGTGCCATCAGTGCCCCCGATGGGACTGAAGCTTTCTTT. Residues: CAISAPDGTEAFF.

The chain links TRBV10-3 to TRBJ1-4, with D unresolved. This CDR3 spans 12 amino acids. V shed 4 bases and J shed 6 bases, with 6 bases lying between them. Germline V gives CDR1 ENHRY, CDR2 SYGVKD. The DNA of the CDR3 is TGTGCCATCAGTGGGGGTGATGAAAAACTGTTTTTT. Encoded protein: CAISGGDEKLFF.

The gene calls are TRBV7-9 and TRBJ1-6; 10 nucleotides line up with TRBD1. Germline V gives CDR1 SEHNR, CDR2 FQNEAQ (reference sequence). This CDR3 contains 16 residues. V lost 1 base, J lost 10 bases, and 7 bases stayed unmatched. The CDR3 nucleotides read TGTGCCAGCAGCTTAGAAGGGGGGACAGGGGTCTCACCCCTCCACTTT. Its protein is CASSLEGGTGVSPLHF.